This T cell receptor beta chain was profiled in a study of cytomegalovirus exposure and HLA in healthy donors. Study summary: A later analysis reported the same platform for the 90 to 150 validation repertoires and the roughly 700 first-cohort repertoires.

The donors were part of the roughly 110-subject validation cohort, which stood apart from the approximately 700-subject first cohort. Produced via immunoSEQ multiplex PCR; TCRdb's table is partial and in-frame only. The sample lists 250,000 to 400,000 clones, 87% seen once, with 0.95% to 1.5% in the top ten. As to this clone: The antigen is unknown. The same CDR3 also results from other DNA sequences found in this sample.

Study-level findings and limits: Despite most TCR sequences being rare, some public TCRs occurred in many donors. The study flagged around 150 TCR beta chains as cytomegalovirus-associated.

Germline V gene data show CDR1 as SGHVS and CDR2 as FNYEAQ. V shed 3 bases and J shed 4 bases, with 13 bases lying between them. The CDR3 is made up of 14 amino acids. The TCR comes from a woman in her twenties or thirties in good health and CMV-seropositive. The chain employs TRBV7-6 and TRBJ2-7; possibly TRBD2 for D (6 bases). Sequencing was performed on PBMCs. CDR3 protein: CASSLGSGPYEQYF. In DNA form, the CDR3 reads TGTGCCAGCAGCTTGGGTAGCGGACCATACGAGCAGTACTTC.